This TCR beta chain was sequenced during a study of control samples from healthy donors and cancer patients. TCRdb keeps only in-frame clones here, not all; method: immunoSEQ multiplex PCR. The table includes some 160,000 clones, roughly nine tenths detected once. Germline CDR1 reads MDHEN; CDR2 reads SYDVKM. Between the trimmed V and J ends, which lost 2 bases and 6 bases, there was a span of 14 bases. CDR3 length: 15 residues. Sequencing was carried out using blood. This TCR came from a woman younger than 45 in good health. The genes are TRBV28 and TRBJ1-5; D remains ambiguous. Written as DNA, the CDR3 is TGTGCCAGCAGTTTAGGGAGCTGGATCCTTCAGCCCCAGCATTTT. Amino acids: CASSLGSWILQPQHF.